The 10 T cell receptor beta chains presented below share a single source sample, sequenced in a study of cytomegalovirus exposure and HLA in healthy donors. Primers: 60 Vbeta forward and 13 Jbeta reverse. Generated by immunoSEQ multiplex PCR, the TCRdb table keeps only in-frame clones and is missing some. Of under 150,000 clones in the sample, around 85% are singletons; the top ten hold 8.8%. What was sequenced was PBMCs. The receptors here all came from a woman between 50 and 59 years old in good health and CMV-seropositive.

The gene calls are TRBV7-9 and TRBJ1-1; D unresolved. With 5 bases removed from V and 1 base from J, the gap between germline ends came to 11 bases. CDR1 is SEHNR, CDR2 FQNEAQ, per germline (reference sequence). The CDR3 has 14 amino acids. CDR3 in DNA: TGTGCCAGCAGCAGCGGACGCGCGAACACTGAAGCTTTCTTT. Translation: CASSSGRANTEAFF. Using reference TRBV7-9 and TRBJ1-1 for the parts outside the CDR3, the full variable domain is DTGVSQNPRHKITKRGQNVTFRCDPISEHNRLYWYRQTLGQGPEFLTYFQNEAQLEKSRLLSDRFSAERPKGSFSTLEIQRTEQGDSAMYLCASSSGRANTEAFFGQGTRLTVV.

J is TRBJ2-1 and V is TRBV4-1; the match to TRBD2 covers 10 bases. Germline CDR1 and CDR2: MGHRA and YSYEKL. The length of the CDR3 is 17 residues. The V segment lost 3 bases and the J segment 4 bases; nucleotides outside the gene matches: 9. This CDR3 is CASSQGEKRGGYNEQFF. CDR3 DNA: TGCGCCAGCAGCCAGGGGGAAAAGCGGGGGGGATACAATGAGCAGTTCTTC.

Here the CDR3 reads CAISALEAFNYGYTF. CDR3 in DNA: TGTGCCATCAGTGCCCTCGAGGCCTTTAACTATGGCTACACCTTC. The J gene is TRBJ1-2, the V gene TRBV10-3; D not certain. V was trimmed by 4 bases and J by 1 base, leaving 13 bases between them. This CDR3 is built from 15 residues. Germline lookup yields CDR1 ENHRY and CDR2 SYGVKD.

The chain links TRBV28 to TRBJ1-1; D gene ambiguous. Germline V CDR1 and CDR2: MDHEN, SYDVKM. V was cut by 6 bases and J by 3 bases, with 11 bases left in between. This CDR3 is built from 13 residues. The CDR3: CASSVLRYTEAFF. As DNA, the CDR3 is TGTGCCAGCAGCGTTCTGCGGTACACTGAAGCTTTCTTT.

This clone was counted once. The chain combines TRBV4-1 with TRBJ1-6; 8 bases are a match to TRBD1. The CDR3 totals 15 residues. J lost 3 bases, V lost 6 bases, and 4 bases had no gene match. Germline loops: CDR1 MGHRA, CDR2 YSYEKL. The CDR3: CASRPGQGYNSPLHF. In DNA, the CDR3 is TGCGCCAGCAGACCAGGACAGGGCTATAATTCACCCCTCCACTTT.

The chain is built from TRBV6-4 and TRBJ1-1, with D hard to call. V lost 3 bases and J lost 7, with 12 bases in between. Germline assignment: CDR1 MRHNA and CDR2 SNTAGT. This CDR3 spans 13 amino acids. The CDR3 loop is CASSERDRSEAFF. As DNA, the CDR3 is TGTGCCAGCAGTGAACGGGATAGGAGTGAAGCTTTCTTT.

The rearrangement links TRBV27 to TRBJ1-5; 7 bases agree with TRBD1. Per germline, CDR1 MNHEY and CDR2 SMNVEV (reference sequence). The CDR3 has 15 residues. V shed 4 bases, J shed 4 bases, and the junction held 7 bases outside the gene matches. The CDR3 region is CASSSLTGKNQPQHF. CDR3 in DNA: TGTGCCAGCAGTTCCCTGACAGGGAAGAATCAGCCCCAGCATTTT.

V gene TRBV7-3 combines with J gene TRBJ2-2; 8 bases line up with TRBD2. The V gene end was trimmed by 7 bases and the J gene end by 3 bases; junction bases not matched to a gene: 4. Germline loops: CDR1 SGHTA, CDR2 FQGTGA. The CDR3 totals 14 residues. The CDR3 sequence is CASKAGGHTGELFF. CDR3 in DNA: TGTGCCAGCAAGGCGGGGGGCCACACCGGGGAGCTGTTTTTT.

The V call is TRBV13, the J call TRBJ2-7; perhaps TRBD2 as D (6 bases). The CDR3 spans 14 residues. Germline V gene lookup returns CDR1 PRHDT and CDR2 FYEKMQ (reference sequence). V was cut by 5 bases and J by 6 bases, with 17 bases left in between. The CDR3 is CASSRLFGGLEQYF. DNA of the CDR3: TGTGCCAGCAGCCGCCTTTTTGGAGGGCTCGAGCAGTACTTC.

The J gene is TRBJ2-5, the V gene TRBV2, with 7 bases matching TRBD2. The CDR3 is made up of 15 amino acids. Trimming removed 9 bases from V and 1 base from J; junction bases left unmatched: 11. Germline assignment: CDR1 SNHLY and CDR2 FYNNEI. The CDR3 reads CARTTKAGTQETQYF. The DNA of the CDR3 is TGTGCCAGAACGACGAAAGCGGGGACCCAAGAGACCCAGTACTTC.